A single sample is the source of the 8 T cell receptor beta chains below, sequenced in a study of brain metastases from non-small cell lung cancer. Assay used: immunoSEQ multiplex PCR; TCRdb lists only in-frame clones, some missing. The sample lists under 3,500 clones; about 90% were seen once. Specimen: primary lung tumor tissue. These receptors were obtained from a donor at least 40 years old with non-small cell lung cancer.

The J gene is TRBJ2-1, the V gene TRBV19; D gene uncertain. CDR3 length equals 16 residues. V shed 3 bases and J shed 0 bases, with 12 bases lying between them. Germline CDR1 and CDR2: LNHDA and SQIVND (reference sequence). The CDR3, as DNA: TGTGCCAGTAGTATTTCGGCTGGGAACTCCTACAATGAGCAGTTCTTC. Its translation: CASSISAGNSYNEQFF.

The rearrangement links TRBV6-1 to TRBJ1-5; 7 bases map to TRBD1. The CDR3 length is 16 residues. V trimming: 1 base; J trimming: 3 bases; junction bases outside the gene matches: 6. The germline V gene encodes CDR1 MNHNS and CDR2 SASEGT. CDR3 region: CASSEDPRGNNQPQHF. In DNA form, the CDR3 reads TGTGCCAGCAGTGAAGATCCCAGGGGGAACAATCAGCCCCAGCATTTT.

The chain is built from TRBV20-1 and TRBJ2-7; 12 nucleotides line up with TRBD2. Germline CDR1 DFQATT, CDR2 SNEGSKA (reference sequence). After removal of 3 bases from V and 1 base from J, the junction contained 7 bases not matched to a gene. CDR3 size: 16 residues. CDR3 protein: CSASPDGLAGSYEQYF. The CDR3 DNA follows: TGCAGTGCTAGTCCCGATGGACTAGCGGGGTCCTACGAGCAGTACTTC.

On this clone: A read error may produce the germline difference seen at one junction end. The V and J genes are TRBV27 and TRBJ2-1; 12 nucleotides align to TRBD2. The germline gives CDR1 MNHEY, CDR2 SMNVEV (reference sequence). This CDR3 spans 17 amino acids. The CDR3 nucleotides are TGTGCTAGCAGTGCCGGACTAGCGGGGAGCTCCTACAATGAGCAGTTCTTC. Protein product: CASSAGLAGSSYNEQFF.

As regards this clone: An end of the junction does not agree with germline; a read error may underlie this. J is TRBJ2-7 and V is TRBV4-2; perhaps D is TRBD1 or TRBD2 (5 bases each). CDR3 length equals 14 residues. The V gene's germline CDR1 is LGHNA and CDR2 YNFKEQ. This CDR3 reads CTSSRTGTSYEQYF. The CDR3 nucleotides are TGTACCAGCAGCCGAACCGGGACCTCCTACGAGCAGTACTTC.

The chain carries TRBV28 and TRBJ2-1; D is unclear. This CDR3 contains 13 residues. Trimming removed 6 bases from V and 8 bases from J, with 14 bases in between. Looked up from germline, CDR1 is MDHEN and CDR2 is SYDVKM. The CDR3 DNA follows: TGTGCCAGCAGCGATTCCCCCTTTTATGAGCAGTTCTTC. Its translation is CASSDSPFYEQFF. Together with reference TRBV28 and TRBJ2-1, the CDR3 gives the full variable domain: DVKVTQSSRYLVKRTGEKVFLECVQDMDHENMFWYRQDPGLGLRLIYFSYDVKMKEKGDIPEGYSVSREKKERFSLILESASTNQTSMYLCASSDSPFYEQFFGPGTRLTVL.

Only one count was recorded for this clone. This sequence joins TRBV25-1 and TRBJ1-4, with TRBD1 matching 7 bases. Germline loops: CDR1 MGHDK, CDR2 SYGVNS. The junction had 10 bases not matched to a gene; V was cut back by 3 bases and J by 0 bases. CDR3 length: 18 residues. The CDR3 sequence: CASSEGTAPFATNEKLFF. DNA of the CDR3: TGTGCCAGCAGTGAGGGGACAGCTCCCTTTGCAACTAATGAAAAACTGTTTTTT. Filled out from reference TRBV25-1 and TRBJ1-4, the complete variable domain reads EADIYQTPRYLVIGTGKKITLECSQTMGHDKMYWYQQDPGMELHLIHYSYGVNSTEKGDLSSESTVSRIRTEHFPLTLESARPSHTSQYLCASSEGTAPFATNEKLFFGSGTQLSVL.

The genes are TRBV6-1 and TRBJ1-6, with D tentatively TRBD1 (5 bases). In germline, CDR1 is MNHNS, CDR2 SASEGT. The CDR3 is 17 residues long. The V and J ends lost 0 bases and 6 bases respectively, with 15 bases between them. CDR3 loop: CASSEALRGAPNSPLHF. In DNA, the CDR3 is TGTGCCAGCAGTGAAGCGCTTCGTGGGGCACCTAATTCACCCCTCCACTTT.